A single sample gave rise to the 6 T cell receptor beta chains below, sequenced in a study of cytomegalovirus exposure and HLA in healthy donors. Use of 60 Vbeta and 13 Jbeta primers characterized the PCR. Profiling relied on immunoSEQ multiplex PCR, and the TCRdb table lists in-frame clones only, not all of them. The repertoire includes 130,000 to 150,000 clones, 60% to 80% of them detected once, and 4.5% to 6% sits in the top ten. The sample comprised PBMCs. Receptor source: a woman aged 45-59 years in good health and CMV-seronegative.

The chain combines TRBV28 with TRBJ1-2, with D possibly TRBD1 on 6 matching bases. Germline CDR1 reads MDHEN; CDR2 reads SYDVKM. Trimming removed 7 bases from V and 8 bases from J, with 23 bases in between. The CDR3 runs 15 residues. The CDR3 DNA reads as TGTGCCAGCACCCAGTTGGGGGGGCCACAACAAGGCTACACCTTC. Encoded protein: CASTQLGGPQQGYTF.

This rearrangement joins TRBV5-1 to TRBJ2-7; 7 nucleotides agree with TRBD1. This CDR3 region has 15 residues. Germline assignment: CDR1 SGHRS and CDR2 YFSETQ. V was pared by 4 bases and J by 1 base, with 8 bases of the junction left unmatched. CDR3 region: CASSPRGTASYEQYF. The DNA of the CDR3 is TGCGCCAGCAGCCCGCGAGGGACAGCATCCTACGAGCAGTACTTC.

Here the CDR3 reads CASSSPGLAGPSSYNEQFF. CDR3 nucleotide sequence: TGTGCCAGTAGTTCGCCGGGACTAGCGGGGCCGAGCTCCTACAATGAGCAGTTCTTC. This chain joins TRBV19 and TRBJ2-1, with 13 positions matching TRBD2. Germline CDR1 is LNHDA and CDR2 is SQIVND (reference sequence). V lost 5 bases to trimming and J lost 0 bases; unmatched junction nucleotides: 10. The CDR3 spans 19 residues. Combining the CDR3 with reference TRBV19 and TRBJ2-1 gives the whole variable domain DGGITQSPKYLFRKEGQNVTLSCEQNLNHDAMYWYRQDPGQGLRLIYYSQIVNDFQKGDIAEGYSVSREKKESFPLTVTSAQKNPTAFYLCASSSPGLAGPSSYNEQFFGPGTRLTVL.

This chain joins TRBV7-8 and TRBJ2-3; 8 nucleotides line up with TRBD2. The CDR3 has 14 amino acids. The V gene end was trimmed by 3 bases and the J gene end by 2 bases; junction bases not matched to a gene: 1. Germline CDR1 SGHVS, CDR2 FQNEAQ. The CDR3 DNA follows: TGTGCCAGCAGCTTGGGACTAGACACAGATACGCAGTATTTT. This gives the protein CASSLGLDTDTQYF.

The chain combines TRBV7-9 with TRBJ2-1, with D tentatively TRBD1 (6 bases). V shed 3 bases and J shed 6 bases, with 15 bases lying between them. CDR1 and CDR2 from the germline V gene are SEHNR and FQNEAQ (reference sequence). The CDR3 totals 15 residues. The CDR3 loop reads CASSLGSGDFNEQFF. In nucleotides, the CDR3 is TGTGCCAGCAGCTTGGGGTCAGGGGATTTCAATGAGCAGTTCTTC.

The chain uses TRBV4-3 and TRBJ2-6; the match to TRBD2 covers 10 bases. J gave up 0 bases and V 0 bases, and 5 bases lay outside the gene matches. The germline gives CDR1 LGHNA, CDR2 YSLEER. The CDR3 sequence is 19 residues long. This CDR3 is CASSQDVLAGDSGANVLTF. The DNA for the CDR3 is TGCGCCAGCAGCCAAGATGTCCTAGCGGGGGACTCTGGGGCCAACGTCCTGACTTTC.